Listed below are T cell receptor beta chains from one sample, sequenced in a study of blood T cell repertoires in COVID-19. Sequencing used immunoSEQ multiplex PCR; TCRdb keeps in-frame clones, though not all of them. The table includes tens of thousands of clones, roughly 85% detected once. Input material: peripheral blood. All receptors derive from a man between 60 and 75 years old with COVID-19, enrolled during active disease. Both conserved end residues are part of each CDR3. D genes are given only for firm matches. Expanded clones are given a class, and other clones once, few, many or no size at all.

- TRBJ1-1 - TRBV9 CASSVDRKNTEAFF TGTGCCAGCAGCGTAGACAGGAAGAACACTGAAGCTTTCTTT
- TRBJ2-2 TRBD2 TRBV18 CASSPFLAGGETGELFF TGTGCCAGCTCACCATTCCTAGCGGGAGGTGAGACCGGGGAGCTGTTTTTT
- TRBJ2-6 TRBD1 TRBV19 CASSWGQLYSGANVLTF TGTGCCAGTAGTTGGGGACAGCTCTACTCTGGGGCCAACGTCCTGACTTTC
- TRBJ2-7 - TRBV30 CAWARDTAYEQYF TGTGCCTGGGCTCGGGACACAGCCTACGAGCAGTACTTC
- TRBJ1-5 - TRBV2 CASTDTGGADQPQHF TGTGCCAGCACCGACACGGGGGGCGCCGATCAGCCCCAGCATTTT
- TRBJ1-1 - TRBV19 CASSPLPDTEAFF TGTGCCAGTAGTCCCCTTCCGGACACTGAAGCTTTCTTT
- TRBJ2-7 - TRBV6-5 CASSTFYEQYF TGTGCCAGCAGCACATTCTACGAGCAGTACTTC
- TRBJ1-2 - TRBV5-1 CASTDPRGSGYGYTF TGCGCCAGCACGGACCCCAGGGGATCGGGCTATGGCTACACCTTC
- TRBJ2-1 - TRBV12-5 CASGLQGYNEQFF TGTGCTAGTGGTCTCCAGGGTTACAATGAGCAGTTCTTC
- TRBJ1-1 TRBD1 TRBV6-5 CASTMDRGDTEAFF TGTGCCAGCACTATGGACAGGGGGGACACTGAAGCTTTCTTT
few TRBJ1-2 - TRBV5-1 CASSHGTETNYGYTF TGCGCCAGCAGCCATGGAACAGAGACTAACTATGGCTACACCTTC
- TRBJ1-4 - TRBV29-1 CSVGGLNRESSEKLFF TGCAGCGTTGGGGGCCTGAACAGGGAGAGTAGTGAAAAACTGTTTTTT
- TRBJ1-3 - TRBV11-2 CASSLEVQRSSGNTIYF TGTGCCAGCAGCTTAGAAGTTCAGAGGAGCTCTGGAAACACCATATATTTT
- TRBJ2-3 TRBD2 TRBV5-1 CASSLGLAEAGSDTQYF TGCGCCAGCAGCCTAGGACTAGCGGAGGCAGGGTCAGATACGCAGTATTTT
- TRBJ2-3 TRBD2 TRBV29-1 CSVAAGGTDTQYF TGCAGCGTTGCAGCGGGGGGAACAGATACGCAGTATTTT
- TRBJ2-2 TRBD2 TRBV4-2 CASSQVKGLAEELFF TGTGCCAGCAGCCAAGTCAAAGGACTAGCGGAAGAGCTGTTTTTT
- TRBJ2-1 TRBD2 TRBV5-1 CASSLSTSGVSYNEQFF TGCGCCAGCAGCTTGTCAACTAGCGGGGTCTCCTACAATGAGCAGTTCTTC
- TRBJ2-5 TRBD2 TRBV7-3 CASSFMGGSQETQYF TGTGCCAGCAGCTTTATGGGGGGGTCCCAAGAGACCCAGTACTTC
- TRBJ2-2 TRBD2 TRBV9 CASSRTSGGAYLTGELFF TGTGCCAGCAGCCGGACTAGCGGGGGGGCGTATCTCACCGGGGAGCTGTTTTTT
- TRBJ2-5 TRBD2 TRBV3-1/TRBV3-2 CASSQDLTSGRETQYF TGTGCCAGCAGCCAAGATTTGACTAGCGGGAGGGAGACCCAGTACTTC
- TRBJ1-2 TRBD1 TRBV2 CASSVMTGDGYTF TGTGCCAGCAGTGTCATGACAGGGGATGGCTACACCTTC
- TRBJ2-4 TRBD1 TRBV6-6 CASRRTGGMSENIQYF TGTGCCAGCAGGAGGACAGGGGGCATGTCGGAAAACATTCAGTACTTC